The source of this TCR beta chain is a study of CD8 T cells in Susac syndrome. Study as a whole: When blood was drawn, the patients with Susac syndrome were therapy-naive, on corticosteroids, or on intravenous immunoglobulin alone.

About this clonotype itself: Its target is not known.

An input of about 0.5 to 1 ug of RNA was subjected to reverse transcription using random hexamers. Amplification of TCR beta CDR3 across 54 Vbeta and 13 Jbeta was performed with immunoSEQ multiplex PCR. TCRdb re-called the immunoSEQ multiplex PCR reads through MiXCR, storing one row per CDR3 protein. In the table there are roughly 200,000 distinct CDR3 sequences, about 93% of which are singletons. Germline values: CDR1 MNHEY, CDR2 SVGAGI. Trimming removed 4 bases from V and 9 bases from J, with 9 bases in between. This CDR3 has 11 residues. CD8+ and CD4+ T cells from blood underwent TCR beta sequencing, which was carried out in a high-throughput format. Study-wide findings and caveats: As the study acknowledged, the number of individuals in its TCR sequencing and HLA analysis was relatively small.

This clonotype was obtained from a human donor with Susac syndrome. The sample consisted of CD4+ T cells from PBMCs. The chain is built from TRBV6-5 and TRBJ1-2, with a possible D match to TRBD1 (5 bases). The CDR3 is CASSLGGSYTF. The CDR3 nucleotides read TGTGCCAGCAGTTTGGGGGGGAGCTACACCTTC.